This TCR beta chain was identified in a study of blood T cell repertoires in COVID-19. Study-wide background: Acute and convalescent COVID-19 specimens originated in the United States, Italy and Spain.

Sequenced by immunoSEQ multiplex PCR; TCRdb stores in-frame clones only, minus some. The repertoire holds fewer than 650,000 clones, with 70% to 90% as singletons. The Seattle site enrolled patients during active infection and followed them longitudinally. This CDR3 contains 10 residues. After removal of 11 bases from V and 4 bases from J, the junction contained 0 bases not matched to a gene. Germline V gene lookup returns CDR1 MNHEY and CDR2 SVGAGI. Sequences were obtained from peripheral blood. This clonotype originated in a woman aged 50 to 60 with COVID-19, enrolled during active disease. The V and J genes are TRBV6-5 and TRBJ2-3; 7 bases line up with TRBD2. The CDR3, as DNA: TGTGCCGGGGGGGCAGATACGCAGTATTTT. Translation gives CAGGADTQYF.